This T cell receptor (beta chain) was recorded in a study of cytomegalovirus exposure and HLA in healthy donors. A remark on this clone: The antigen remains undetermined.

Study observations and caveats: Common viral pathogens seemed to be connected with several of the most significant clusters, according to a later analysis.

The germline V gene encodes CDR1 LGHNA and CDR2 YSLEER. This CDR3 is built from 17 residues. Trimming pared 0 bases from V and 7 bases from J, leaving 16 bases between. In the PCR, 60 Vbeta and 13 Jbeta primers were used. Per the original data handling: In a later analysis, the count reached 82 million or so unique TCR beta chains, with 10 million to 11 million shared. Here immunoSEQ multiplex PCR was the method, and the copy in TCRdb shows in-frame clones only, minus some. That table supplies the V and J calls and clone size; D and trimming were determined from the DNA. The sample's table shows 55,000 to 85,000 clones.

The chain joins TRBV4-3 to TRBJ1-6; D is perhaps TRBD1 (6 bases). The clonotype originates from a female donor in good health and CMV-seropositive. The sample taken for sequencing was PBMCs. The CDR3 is CASSQDLPGASNSPLHF. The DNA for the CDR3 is TGCGCCAGCAGCCAAGATCTACCAGGGGCTTCCAATTCACCCCTCCACTTT.